Below, 27 T cell receptor beta chains from the same sample are listed, as sequenced in a study of cytomegalovirus exposure and HLA in healthy donors. Some clones are missing from TCRdb's copy, which holds only in-frame ones; the method was immunoSEQ multiplex PCR. The profile shows around 400,000 clones, roughly 88% of them singletons. The sample comprised PBMCs. These TCRs come from a young woman in good health and CMV-seronegative.

This clone appeared a single time. Different DNA sequences within this sample yield the same CDR3. V is TRBV5-1 and J is TRBJ2-3, with 11 nucleotides matching TRBD2. The CDR3 loop spans 14 amino acids. CDR1 and CDR2 from the germline V gene are SGHRS and YFSETQ. Trimming took 5 bases from V and 3 from J; bases not matched to a gene: 2. The CDR3 is CASSLAGGTDTQYF. CDR3 bases: TGCGCCAGCAGTCTAGCGGGAGGAACAGATACGCAGTATTTT.

This clone was recorded only once. The genes are TRBV28 and TRBJ1-4; 9 positions agree with TRBD1. Trimming removed 4 bases from V and 6 bases from J; junction bases left unmatched: 6. Germline lookup yields CDR1 MDHEN and CDR2 SYDVKM. This CDR3 has 15 residues. CDR3 DNA: TGTGCCAGCAGTTGGGGACAGGGATGGGATGAAAAACTGTTTTTT. Translated, it gives CASSWGQGWDEKLFF.

With regard to this clone: Compared with germline, one end of the junction differs, possibly owing to a read error. This chain joins TRBV5-8 and TRBJ1-5, with a tentative D call TRBD1 (6 bases). CDR3 length: 13 amino acids. CDR1 is SGHTS, CDR2 YDEGEE, per germline. The CDR3 nucleotides are TGTGCCAGCACCACGGGGGGCAAACAGCCCCAGCATTTT. This translates into CASTTGGKQPQHF.

The chain combines TRBV4-1 with TRBJ2-3, with D uncertain. The germline CDR1 and CDR2 sequences are MGHRA and YSYEKL. Trimming left V 1 base short and J 4 bases short, with 3 bases between. The CDR3 has 12 amino acids. Written as DNA, the CDR3 is TGCGCCAGCAGCCAAGCCGCAGATACGCAGTATTTT. Residues: CASSQAADTQYF.

The chain is built from TRBV9 and TRBJ2-2, with 9 bases that match TRBD2. Trimming at V came to 5 bases and at J to 5 bases, leaving 10 bases not matched to a gene. Germline-derived CDR1 and CDR2 are SGDLS and YYNGEE. The CDR3 length is 16 residues. DNA for the CDR3: TGTGCCAGCAGTGACCCCCTAGCGGGGCCAACCGGGGAGCTGTTTTTT. It encodes CASSDPLAGPTGELFF.

The V call is TRBV27, the J call TRBJ2-7; 7 bases match TRBD1. The CDR3 loop spans 14 amino acids. Germline CDR1 MNHEY, CDR2 SMNVEV (reference sequence). V was pared by 4 bases and J by 7 bases, with 10 bases of the junction left unmatched. CDR3: CASSSRTGLLEQYF. CDR3 DNA sequence: TGTGCCAGCAGTTCACGGACAGGTTTACTTGAGCAGTACTTC.

The genes are TRBV4-1 and TRBJ1-2; 10 nucleotides align to TRBD1. The CDR3 contains 18 residues. V lost 1 base to trimming and J lost 6 bases; unmatched junction nucleotides: 14. Germline CDR1 MGHRA, CDR2 YSYEKL. In DNA form, the CDR3 reads TGCGCCAGCAGCCAAGCTCCGGGACAGGGGCAAGGTCGAGATGGCTACACCTTC. Protein sequence: CASSQAPGQGQGRDGYTF.

V is TRBV5-1 and J is TRBJ1-1; 9 nucleotides agree with TRBD1. The germline CDR1 and CDR2 sequences are SGHRS and YFSETQ. V was pared by 4 bases and J by 1 base, with 5 bases of the junction left unmatched. The CDR3 has 15 amino acids. The CDR3 sequence: CASSVGTGRNTEAFF. The CDR3 region has the DNA TGCGCCAGCAGCGTCGGGACAGGGAGGAACACTGAAGCTTTCTTT.

This clone appeared a single time. The CDR3 coding sequence is TGTGCCAGCAGACCCGGGGGGGCAGGGGACAATCAGCCCCAGCATTTT. The encoded protein is CASRPGGAGDNQPQHF. This chain links TRBV27 with TRBJ1-5; D may be TRBD1 (6 bases). V lost 6 bases to trimming and J lost 3 bases, with 18 bases between them. CDR1 and CDR2 (germline): MNHEY, SMNVEV (reference sequence). CDR3 length: 16 residues.

The chain recombines TRBV15 with TRBJ2-6, with D tentatively TRBD2 (6 bases). V was pared by 0 bases and J by 6 bases, with 12 bases between. CDR1 and CDR2 from the germline V gene are LNHNV and YYDKDF (reference sequence). This CDR3 region has 16 residues. The DNA of the CDR3 is TGTGCCACCAGCAGAGATCGGGGGACGGAGGCCAACGTCCTGACTTTC. Translation gives CATSRDRGTEANVLTF. The whole variable domain, filled in from reference TRBV15 and TRBJ2-6, reads DAMVIQNPRYQVTQFGKPVTLSCSQTLNHNVMYWYQQKSSQAPKLLFHYYDKDFNNEADTPDNFQSRRPNTSFCFLDIRSPGLGDTAMYLCATSRDRGTEANVLTFGAGSRLTVL.

V gene TRBV2 combines with J gene TRBJ2-7; no clear D. This CDR3 contains 15 residues. Germline CDR1 and CDR2: SNHLY and FYNNEI. Trimming took off 7 bases at V and 0 bases at J, with 16 bases between the two ends. CDR3 in DNA: TGTGCCAGCAAGGCCTGGGCGCAGAGCTCCTACGAGCAGTACTTC. Its protein is CASKAWAQSSYEQYF.

This chain uses TRBV15 with TRBJ1-1; D remains ambiguous. This CDR3 has 14 amino acids. From germline, CDR1 is LNHNV and CDR2 YYDKDF (reference sequence). The V end was cut by 8 bases, the J end by 4 bases, with 17 bases between. The CDR3: CATQGDPTGTEAFF. For the CDR3, the DNA is TGTGCCACCCAAGGAGACCCGACGGGCACTGAAGCTTTCTTT.

The chain links TRBV13 to TRBJ1-6; no reliable D call. Trimming stripped 3 bases from V and 7 bases from J, with 13 bases between. The CDR3 totals 15 residues. Germline V gene data show CDR1 as PRHDT and CDR2 as FYEKMQ (reference sequence). The CDR3 here is CASSFLGESNSPLHF. Here the CDR3 DNA reads TGTGCCAGCAGCTTCCTCGGGGAGTCGAATTCACCCCTCCACTTT.

V usage is TRBV27 and J usage is TRBJ2-5; D is perhaps TRBD2 (7 bases). Germline loops: CDR1 MNHEY, CDR2 SMNVEV (reference sequence). V lost 6 bases to trimming and J lost 2 bases, with 19 bases between them. The CDR3 spans 16 residues. CDR3 residues: CASRGGGPWGQETQYF. CDR3 sequence (DNA): TGTGCCAGCAGAGGGGGAGGGCCATGGGGGCAAGAGACCCAGTACTTC.

The chain carries TRBV30 and TRBJ2-5; 12 nucleotides match TRBD2. Judging by the DNA end, TRBJ2-7 fits better; the J call may be wrong. Per germline, CDR1 GTSNPN and CDR2 SVGIG (reference sequence). The CDR3 consists of 13 residues. CDR3 amino acids: CARALAGGLEQYF. CDR3 DNA sequence: TGTGCCCGGGCCCTAGCGGGGGGGCTCGAGCAGTACTTC.

The gene calls are TRBV6-1 and TRBJ1-5; tentative D call: TRBD1 (5 bases). The germline V gene has CDR1 MNHNS and CDR2 SASEGT. V lost 3 bases and J lost 4, with 7 bases in between. CDR3 length: 13 amino acids. This chain's CDR3 is CASSDGGNQPQHF. CDR3 DNA sequence: TGTGCCAGCAGTGATGGGGGGAATCAGCCCCAGCATTTT.

The rearrangement links TRBV7-9 to TRBJ2-7; 8 bases line up with TRBD2. The J segment lost 1 base and the V segment lost 1 base, leaving 6 bases of the junction unmatched. Germline-derived CDR1 and CDR2 are SEHNR and FQNEAQ (reference sequence). CDR3 length: 16 amino acids. The CDR3 spells CASSLVTSAVSYEQYF. CDR3 bases: TGTGCCAGCAGCTTAGTGACTAGCGCTGTATCCTACGAGCAGTACTTC.

The chain employs TRBV27 and TRBJ2-2; no clear D. The CDR3 covers 14 residues. Trimming stripped 4 bases from V and 2 bases from J, with 8 bases between. Per the germline V gene, CDR1 is MNHEY and CDR2 is SMNVEV (reference sequence). The CDR3 coding sequence is TGTGCCAGCAGTTGGTCAGTAAACACCGGGGAGCTGTTTTTT. Amino acids: CASSWSVNTGELFF.

The chain uses TRBV5-4 and TRBJ2-7; 9 nucleotides line up with TRBD1. Looked up from germline, CDR1 is SGHNT and CDR2 is YYREEE (reference sequence). This CDR3 contains 16 residues. V trimming: 4 bases; J trimming: 4 bases; junction bases outside the gene matches: 12. The CDR3 protein is CASSLGGTGNLYEQYF. DNA of the CDR3: TGTGCCAGCAGCCTTGGAGGGACAGGGAACCTTTACGAGCAGTACTTC.

The chain uses TRBV27 and TRBJ2-5; the match to TRBD2 covers 13 bases. V shed 10 bases and J 3 bases; nucleotides not matched to a gene: 20. CDR3 length equals 19 residues. The V gene's germline CDR1 is MNHEY and CDR2 SMNVEV (reference sequence). In DNA form, the CDR3 reads TGTGCCACCGCCCGATCCCCTCTCCATGGACTAGCGGGAGAAGAGACCCAGTACTTC. Its translation is CATARSPLHGLAGEETQYF.

The genes are TRBV7-8 and TRBJ2-3; 9 nucleotides match TRBD2. Germline CDR1 and CDR2: SGHVS and FQNEAQ. Germline trimming cut 1 base from V and 3 bases from J; bases unmatched to any gene: 8. There are 17 residues in the CDR3. This CDR3 reads CASSLDLLAGETDTQYF. In DNA, the CDR3 is TGTGCCAGCAGCTTAGACCTTTTAGCGGGAGAGACAGATACGCAGTATTTT.

This clone came up once. The gene calls are TRBV6-6 and TRBJ1-1; D call uncertain. Deletions cut 0 bases from V and 8 bases from J, with 7 bases between. The germline gives CDR1 MNHNY, CDR2 SVGAGI (reference sequence). The CDR3 is 12 residues long. CDR3 sequence: CASSYSAREAFF. In DNA, the CDR3 is TGTGCCAGCAGTTACTCGGCTAGGGAAGCTTTCTTT.

This chain connects TRBV27 to TRBJ2-3; maybe TRBD1 (6 bases). The V and J ends lost 2 bases and 0 bases respectively, with 9 bases between them. CDR3 length: 15 residues. The V gene's germline CDR1 is MNHEY and CDR2 SMNVEV (reference sequence). The CDR3: CASSLLRGSTDTQYF. The CDR3 DNA sequence: TGTGCCAGCAGTTTACTGAGGGGGAGCACAGATACGCAGTATTTT.

This sequence joins TRBV10-1 and TRBJ2-1, with 8 nucleotides matching TRBD2. The CDR3 totals 18 residues. V was clipped by 5 bases and J by 7 bases; unmatched bases: 19. Germline CDR1 and CDR2: WNHNN and SYGVQD (reference sequence). CDR3 sequence: CASSPMREIPGLENEQFF. The CDR3 nucleotides are TGCGCCAGCAGTCCGATGAGGGAGATTCCGGGACTAGAGAATGAGCAGTTCTTC.

On this clone itself: This sample also contains other DNA sequences that code for the same CDR3. This chain uses TRBV11-3 with TRBJ1-1; D remains unclear. CDR1 and CDR2 (germline): SGHNT, YENEEA. V lost 1 base to trimming and J lost 5 bases, with 8 bases between them. The CDR3 has 13 residues. The DNA of the CDR3 is TGTGCCAGCAGCTTAGGGCGAGGGACTGAAGCTTTCTTT. Translated, it gives CASSLGRGTEAFF. The full variable domain, in which reference TRBV11-3 and TRBJ1-1 provide the parts outside the CDR3, is EAGVVQSPRYKIIEKKQPVAFWCNPISGHNTLYWYLQNLGQGPELLIRYENEEAVDDSQLPKDRFSAERLKGVDSTLKIQPAELGDSAVYLCASSLGRGTEAFFGQGTRLTVV.

This chain uses TRBV7-2 with TRBJ2-7; 10 nucleotides align to TRBD2. This CDR3 comprises 15 residues. J was trimmed by 5 bases and V by 5 bases; bases with no gene match: 9. Germline values: CDR1 SGHTA, CDR2 FQGNSA. This CDR3 reads CASSMLAGVVDEQYF. In nucleotides, the CDR3 is TGTGCCAGCAGCATGCTAGCGGGAGTAGTAGACGAGCAGTACTTC.

This chain links TRBV4-1 with TRBJ2-7, with 11 bases fitting TRBD1. V shed 4 bases, J shed 6 bases, and the junction held 5 bases outside the gene matches. The CDR3 has 14 residues. The germline V gene has CDR1 MGHRA and CDR2 YSYEKL. The CDR3 protein is CASSRGQGAVEQYF. In DNA form, the CDR3 reads TGCGCCAGCAGCCGAGGACAGGGGGCTGTCGAGCAGTACTTC.